This record looks at one T cell receptor beta chain sequence and its context. The antigen is unknown. In germline, CDR1 is ENHRY, CDR2 SYGVKD. V was shortened by 4 bases and J by 1 base, with 7 bases between the two germline ends. This CDR3 comprises 13 residues. RNA in amounts of roughly 0.5 to 1 ug was reverse transcribed with random hexamers. TCRdb passed the immunoSEQ multiplex PCR reads through MiXCR, listing each CDR3 protein once. The sample lists 150,000 or so distinct CDR3 sequences; 95% were seen once. The sample originates from a study of CD8 T cells in Susac syndrome. General study findings and limits: In Susac syndrome, the CD4+ T cell repertoires did not show clonal expansion.

The TCR comes from a human donor with Susac syndrome. The V and J genes are TRBV10-3 and TRBJ1-1, with D uncertain. Sequenced input: CD4+ T cells from PBMCs. The CDR3 protein is CAISGTENTEAFF. CDR3 nucleotide sequence: TGTGCCATCAGTGGGACGGAGAACACTGAAGCTTTCTTT.